The 2 T cell receptor beta chains below come from one sample, sequenced in a study of beta chain features in type 1 diabetes (dated by TCRdb to 2017 to 2018). These receptors' antigens are unknown. The protocol used for the library was the immunoSEQ multiplex PCR assay. The entire isolated RNA was reverse transcribed using the High Capacity cDNA Reverse Transcription Kit, and thus expressed TCRB transcripts were sequenced. TCRdb took over this immuneACCESS table, retaining in-frame rearrangements with V and J assigned. Such tables are incomplete; in checked studies, under half of the missing clones stem from an unresolved V gene, and the remainder is unexplained. This sample holds about 660,000 clones; around an eighth were observed only once. Jointly, the top ten make up approximately 0.042% of the sample. Study-wide conclusions, independent of this receptor: In all four CD4+ subsets, TCRB CDR3 length was moderately but significantly shorter in type 1 diabetes patients.

The sequencing sample was made of naive CD4+ T cells from blood. The cell subset or site label, read with the paper, signifies: true naive CD4+ T cells. All receptors derive from a man between 18 and 35 years old with type 1 diabetes.

This clone was seen a few times. The genes are TRBV7-9 and TRBJ2-5, with 15 bases identical to TRBD2. The V and J ends lost 8 bases and 5 bases, in that order; junction bases with no gene match: 6. CDR1 and CDR2 (germline): SEHNR, FQNEAQ (reference sequence). The CDR3 consists of 15 residues. Here the CDR3 reads CASGGTSGRTETQYF. CDR3 in DNA: TGTGCCAGCGGAGGGACTAGCGGGAGGACGGAGACCCAGTACTTC.

This clone was observed a handful of times. This sequence joins TRBV13 and TRBJ2-2; 7 nucleotides align to TRBD1. Germline-derived CDR1 and CDR2 are PRHDT and FYEKMQ (reference sequence). Losses at the gene ends were 5 bases for V and 2 bases for J; bases not matched to a gene: 5. The CDR3 loop spans 15 amino acids. The chain's CDR3 is CASSLDRVNTGELFF. The CDR3 coding sequence is TGTGCCAGCAGCCTAGACAGGGTTAACACCGGGGAGCTGTTTTTT.